This T cell receptor beta chain emerged from a study of blood T cells in healthy people across ages. Study-level results: In long-lived donors, naive CD4+ cell counts and diversity exceeded those of aged donors.

With 1 base clipped from V and 2 bases from J, the junction kept 5 bases outside the gene matches. The CDR3 has 15 residues. Germline V gene lookup returns CDR1 DFQATT and CDR2 SNEGSKA (reference sequence). Of note for this clonotype: The antigen is undetermined.

Healthy Caucasian individuals from Russia aged about 6 to 90 served as donors. The authors ran a second PCR of roughly 6 to 12 cycles using a sample-barcoded 5' primer and a J-beta primer mix. Each CDR3 protein gets one entry after TCRdb re-called the 5' RACE reads with MiXCR. The profile shows more than 900,000 distinct CDR3 sequences, almost 30% of them singletons. The sample was also reused in another study, on T cells of mothers and their children. This second study notes: Nine systemically healthy Caucasian donors: three mothers, six children. Related mother-child pairs shared slightly more overlap than unrelated pairs, but the difference was non-significant.

V gene TRBV20-1 combines with J gene TRBJ2-3; 8 nucleotides match TRBD2. The receptor was derived from a woman aged 40 to 55 in good health. The sample was blood. CDR3 residues: CSARVRTSYTDTQYF. DNA of the CDR3: TGCAGTGCTAGAGTGAGGACTAGCTACACAGATACGCAGTATTTT.